A selection of T cell receptor beta chains follows, all from one sample in a study of OX40 agonist ivuxolimab in advanced cancers. TCRdb's copy holds only in-frame clones and misses some; the assay was immunoSEQ multiplex PCR. Here the sample spans roughly 150,000 clones, 94% being singletons. Sequencing was performed on CD4+ or CD8+ T cells sorted from blood, taken in a trial of the OX40 agonist ivuxolimab. Every receptor here comes from an adult with an advanced solid tumor such as melanoma, head and neck, liver or kidney cancer. Each CDR3 is given with its conserved first and last residue. A D gene is named only where the DNA matches it firmly. Some rows have no size entry. The others give once, few or many, or a class for an expanded clone.

d_gene	v_gene	j_gene	abundance	CDR3nt	CDR3aa
-	TRBV10-1	TRBJ2-3	-	TGCGCCAGCAGTGTCGGGAAGAACACAGATACGCAGTATTTT	CASSVGKNTDTQYF
-	TRBV7-9	TRBJ2-7	-	TGTGCCAGCAGCTTTGACGAAAACGCCTACGAGCAGTACTTC	CASSFDENAYEQYF
TRBD1	TRBV4-2	TRBJ1-2	-	TGTGCCAGCAGCCAAGCCCCCGGACAGGGACGCTATACCTTC	CASSQAPGQGRYTF
-	TRBV7-9	TRBJ1-1	-	TGTGCCAGCACCCCCGGCAGGAGGAACACTGAAGCTTTCTTT	CASTPGRRNTEAFF
TRBD1	TRBV5-1	TRBJ1-1	-	TGCGCCAGCAGCTTCGGACAGGACACTGAAGCTTTCTTT	CASSFGQDTEAFF
-	TRBV15	TRBJ2-1	-	TGTGCCACCAGCTTAATGACGAAAGGGGGCTCCTACAATGAGCAGTTCTTC	CATSLMTKGGSYNEQFF
-	TRBV5-1	TRBJ2-3	-	TGCGCCAGCAGCTTGTATCTTTCGGATACGCAGTATTTT	CASSLYLSDTQYF
-	TRBV19	TRBJ2-7	-	TGTGCCAGTAGCTACGCCGGGACTCCCTTCTACGAGCAGTACTTC	CASSYAGTPFYEQYF
-	TRBV28	TRBJ2-7	-	TGTGCCAGCAGTTTCAAGGCAACTGCGTCCTTC	CASSFKATASF
TRBD2	TRBV5-1	TRBJ2-2	once	TGCGCCAGCAGCTTGCGACAGGGACCGACTAGCGGTGGCACCGGGGAGCTGTTTTTT	CASSLRQGPTSGGTGELFF
TRBD2	TRBV5-1	TRBJ2-3	-	TGCGCCAGCAGCTTCTCTGGACTAGCGTATCTTCAACGAGGCACAGATACGCAGTATTTT	CASSFSGLAYLQRGTDTQYF
-	TRBV6-5	TRBJ1-1	-	TGTGCCAGCAGAAAAACAGCGACTGAAGCTTTCTTT	CASRKTATEAFF
-	TRBV11-2	TRBJ2-3	-	TGTGCCAGCAGCTTAGTCGAGGGATTTACACGAGATACGCAGTATTTT	CASSLVEGFTRDTQYF
-	TRBV5-5	TRBJ2-3	once	TGTGCCAGCAGCTTAGGAGATACGCAGTATTTT	CASSLGDTQYF
TRBD1	TRBV10-2	TRBJ2-2	-	TGCGCCAGCAGTGAAAGGGGGCGGGTCACCGGGGAGCTGTTTTTT	CASSERGRVTGELFF
-	TRBV5-1	TRBJ1-3	-	TGCGCCAGCAGCTTGGAGGTGGGGAACACCATATATTTT	CASSLEVGNTIYF
TRBD1	TRBV4-2	TRBJ1-4	-	TGTGCCAGCAGCCAGACGACAGGGAATAATGAAAAACTGTTTTTT	CASSQTTGNNEKLFF
TRBD1	TRBV29-1	TRBJ1-5	-	TGCAGCGTTGGACAGGGGCCCAATCAGCCCCAGCATTTT	CSVGQGPNQPQHF
TRBD2	TRBV18	TRBJ2-7	-	TGTGCCAGCTCACCGTTGTCGGGACTAGCGGGAGGGGAGCAGTACTTC	CASSPLSGLAGGEQYF
TRBD1	TRBV28	TRBJ1-2	-	TGTGCCAGCAATCGACAGGGGGATGGCTACACCTTC	CASNRQGDGYTF
-	TRBV10-3	TRBJ1-4	-	TGTGCCATCAGCGCCGGGGGCGGTGGTGGGGCAACTAATGAAAAACTGTTTTTT	CAISAGGGGGATNEKLFF
-	TRBV25-1	TRBJ1-1	once	TGTGCCAGCCGAAAGGTAGGGGGAAGGGCTGAAGCTTTCTTT	CASRKVGGRAEAFF
TRBD2	TRBV5-4	TRBJ2-7	-	TGTGCCAGCAGCTCCAAGCGGGAAGGCGACGAGCAGTACTTC	CASSSKREGDEQYF
TRBD1	TRBV19	TRBJ2-7	-	TGTGCCAGTAGTATAACGGGACAGCCCTACGAGCAGTACTTC	CASSITGQPYEQYF
-	TRBV10-1	TRBJ2-7	-	TGCGCCAGCAGTGCGGCGGGTTCCTACGAGCAGTACTTC	CASSAAGSYEQYF
-	TRBV15	TRBJ1-6	-	TGTGCCACCAGCAGAGATCGAGGTTCACCCCTCCACTTT	CATSRDRGSPLHF
-	TRBV6-5	TRBJ2-1	-	TGTGCCAGCTTAACCTTTGGTGAGCAGTTCTTC	CASLTFGEQFF
-	TRBV6-6	TRBJ1-1	-	TGTGCCAGCAGTTACCTGGGGGGGAACACTGAAGCTTTCTTT	CASSYLGGNTEAFF
TRBD1	TRBV7-8	TRBJ1-1	-	TGTGCCAGCAGCTTGACAGGGGGCACTGAAGCTTTCTTT	CASSLTGGTEAFF
-	TRBV6-5	TRBJ1-2	-	TGTGCCAGCAGTTACTCGAGGGCCAGGGGAGGCTATGGCTACACCTTC	CASSYSRARGGYGYTF
-	TRBV27	TRBJ1-1	-	TGTGCCAGCAGTGTACAGGGAAGGACTGAAGCTTTCTTT	CASSVQGRTEAFF
-	TRBV7-2	TRBJ1-5	-	TGTGCCAGCAGCTCCTTGAGACAAGCTCAGCCCCAGCATTTT	CASSSLRQAQPQHF
-	TRBV6-5	TRBJ1-4	-	TGTGCCAGCAGTTCGGGTAATGAAAAACTGTTTTTT	CASSSGNEKLFF
TRBD2	TRBV2	TRBJ2-7	-	TGTGCCAGCAGTGGACCGACTAGCGCCCACTACGAGCAGTACTTC	CASSGPTSAHYEQYF
-	TRBV7-8	TRBJ1-3	-	TGTGCCAGCAGCGTCGCAGGGACATTAGGAAACACCATATATTTT	CASSVAGTLGNTIYF
-	TRBV5-4	TRBJ1-6	-	TGTGCCAGCAGCCAGGCGTATTGGGGATGGAATTCACCCCTCCACTTT	CASSQAYWGWNSPLHF
-	TRBV5-1	TRBJ2-2	-	TGCGCCAGCAGCCCCGGGGCGGCCACCGGGGAGCTGTTTTTT	CASSPGAATGELFF
-	TRBV27	TRBJ2-2	-	TGTGCCAGCAGTTTACCGACCGGGGAACCGAACACCGGGGAGCTGTTTTTT	CASSLPTGEPNTGELFF
-	TRBV18	TRBJ2-2	-	TGTGCCAGCTCACCACCCGAAGCCTCAATCGGGGAGCTGTTTTTT	CASSPPEASIGELFF
TRBD1	TRBV19	TRBJ1-6	few	TGTGCCAGTAGTGACCGGGGACAGTATTCACCCCTCCACTTT	CASSDRGQYSPLHF
-	TRBV28	TRBJ1-3	-	TGTGCCAGCAGTTTAATGGGGGCTGACACCATATATTTT	CASSLMGADTIYF
-	TRBV5-1	TRBJ1-1	-	TGCGCCAGCAGCTTGAGGACCCCCCCGGGGAAGAACACTGAAGCTTTCTTT	CASSLRTPPGKNTEAFF
-	TRBV28	TRBJ1-5	-	TGTGCCAGCAGTAGTGACAGTAGGCGGTTGCATTTT	CASSSDSRRLHF
-	TRBV6-6	TRBJ1-2	-	TGTGCCAGCAGTTACTCTCCCAGGGAAGGTGCCTTTGGCTACACCTTC	CASSYSPREGAFGYTF
TRBD1	TRBV29-1	TRBJ1-2	once	TGCAGCGAGGAGAGGGGGCCCTATGGCTACACCTTC	CSEERGPYGYTF
-	TRBV11-2	TRBJ2-7	-	TGTGCCAGCAGCTCGATGGGGACACCGGCCCTCGTCGCGTACTTC	CASSSMGTPALVAYF
-	TRBV28	TRBJ2-2	-	TGTGCCAGCAGTTCCCCCTCTCGCCCCGGGGAGCTGTTTTTT	CASSSPSRPGELFF
TRBD1	TRBV6-1	TRBJ2-2	once	TGTGCCAGCAGTGAAGACAGGGGGATTGACCGGGAGCTGTTTTTT	CASSEDRGIDRELFF
TRBD1	TRBV28	TRBJ1-4	-	TGTGCCAGCAGTTTCCCCCCCGGACAGGGTGAAAAACTGTTTTTT	CASSFPPGQGEKLFF
-	TRBV7-2	TRBJ1-5	-	TGTGCCAGCAGCTTAGAAGGCAGCAATCAGCCCCAGCATTTT	CASSLEGSNQPQHF
-	TRBV28	TRBJ1-1	-	TGTGCCAGCTTACAGGGTGGTGGCACTGAAGCTTTCTTT	CASLQGGGTEAFF
-	TRBV6-1	TRBJ2-1	-	TGTGCCAGCAGTGCCCGACTTGGGGAGCAGTTCTTC	CASSARLGEQFF
TRBD2	TRBV2	TRBJ2-7	-	TGTGCCAGCAGCGCCGCCGGGACTAGGAATAGCGAGCAGTACTTC	CASSAAGTRNSEQYF
TRBD2	TRBV18	TRBJ2-7	-	TGTGCCAGCTCACCGCGGGGGGGAAGCTCCTACGAGCAGTACTTC	CASSPRGGSSYEQYF
TRBD2	TRBV7-3	TRBJ2-2	-	TGTGCCAGCAGCTTACTCGAACTAGCGGGAGGATGGACCGGGGAGCTGTTTTTT	CASSLLELAGGWTGELFF
TRBD1	TRBV5-6	TRBJ1-2	once	TGTGCCAGCAGCTGGGACAGGGATGACTATGGCTACACCTTC	CASSWDRDDYGYTF
-	TRBV9	TRBJ1-1	-	TGTGCCAGCAGCACCCAGGGAGGCACTGAAGCTTTCTTT	CASSTQGGTEAFF
-	TRBV4-1	TRBJ2-1	-	TGCGCCAGCAGCCACCCCCGATATGGACCTGAGCAGTTCTTC	CASSHPRYGPEQFF
TRBD2	TRBV4-3	TRBJ2-7	-	TGCGCCAGCAGCCTCTTCGGGGGGTCCTCCTACGAGCAGTACTTC	CASSLFGGSSYEQYF